What follows is one T cell receptor (beta chain) and its context. Its specificity is unknown. The entry originates in a study of beta chain features in type 1 diabetes. General observations from the study: A potential influence of HLA type upon TCRB rearrangement remained unresolved herein.

Expressed TCRB transcripts were sequenced after all isolated RNA was converted to cDNA. Method: immunoSEQ multiplex PCR; TCRdb's copy keeps in-frame clones and lacks some. Counted here are around 500,000 clones, about 10% occurring once; the ten biggest clones make up roughly 0.046%. Sequenced sample: naive CD4+ T cells from blood. The TCR was taken from a woman aged 18-29 years in good health.

The CDR3 spells CASTTGGYNEQFF. The CDR3 DNA reads as TGTGCCAGCACTACCGGGGGCTACAATGAGCAGTTCTTC. The chain couples TRBV28 to TRBJ2-1; tentative D call: TRBD2 (6 bases). V lost 7 bases and J lost 3, with 10 bases in between. The CDR3 has 13 residues. Germline V gene sequence: CDR1 MDHEN, CDR2 SYDVKM.